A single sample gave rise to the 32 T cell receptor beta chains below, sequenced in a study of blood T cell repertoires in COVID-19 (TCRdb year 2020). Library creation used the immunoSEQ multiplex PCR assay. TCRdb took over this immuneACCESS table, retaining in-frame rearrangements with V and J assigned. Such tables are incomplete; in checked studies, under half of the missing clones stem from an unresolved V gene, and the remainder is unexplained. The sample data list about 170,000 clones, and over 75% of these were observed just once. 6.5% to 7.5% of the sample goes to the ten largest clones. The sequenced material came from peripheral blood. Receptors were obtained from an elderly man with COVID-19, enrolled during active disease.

This chain's CDR3 is CASSYWGPGTGLGTYGYTF. CDR3 nucleotide sequence: TGTGCCAGCAGTTACTGGGGTCCCGGGACAGGTTTGGGAACCTATGGCTACACCTTC. The gene calls are TRBV6-2 or TRBV6-3 and TRBJ1-2; 8 bases are shared with TRBD1. The CDR3 sequence is 19 residues long. CDR1 is MNHEY, CDR2 SVGEGT, per germline. V trimming: 1 base; J trimming: 4 bases; junction bases outside the gene matches: 17.

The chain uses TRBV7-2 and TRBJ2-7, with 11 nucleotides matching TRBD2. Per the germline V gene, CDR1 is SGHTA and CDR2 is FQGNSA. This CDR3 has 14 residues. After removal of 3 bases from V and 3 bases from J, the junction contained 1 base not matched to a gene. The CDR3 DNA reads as TGTGCCAGCAGCTTCGGGACTAGCGGCTACGAGCAGTACTTC. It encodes CASSFGTSGYEQYF.

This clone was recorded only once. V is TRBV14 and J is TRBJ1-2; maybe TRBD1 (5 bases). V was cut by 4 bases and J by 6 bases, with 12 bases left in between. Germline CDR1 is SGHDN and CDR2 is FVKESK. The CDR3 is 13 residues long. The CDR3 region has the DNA TGTGCCAGCAGCCCCCAGTGGGGCCATGGCTACACCTTC. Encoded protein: CASSPQWGHGYTF.

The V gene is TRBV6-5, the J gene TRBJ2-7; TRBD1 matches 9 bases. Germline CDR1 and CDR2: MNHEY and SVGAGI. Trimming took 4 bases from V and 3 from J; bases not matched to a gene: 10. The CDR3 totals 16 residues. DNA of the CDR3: TGTGCCAGCAGTTTCGGACCGGGACAGGGTTTCTACGAGCAGTACTTC. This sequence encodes CASSFGPGQGFYEQYF.

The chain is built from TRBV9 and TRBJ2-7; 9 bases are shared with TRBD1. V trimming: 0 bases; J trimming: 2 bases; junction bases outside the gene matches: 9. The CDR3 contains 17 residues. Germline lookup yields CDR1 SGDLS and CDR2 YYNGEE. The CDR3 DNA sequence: TGTGCCAGCAGCGTAGGGATCGGGACAGGGAAACCCTACGAGCAGTACTTC. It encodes CASSVGIGTGKPYEQYF.

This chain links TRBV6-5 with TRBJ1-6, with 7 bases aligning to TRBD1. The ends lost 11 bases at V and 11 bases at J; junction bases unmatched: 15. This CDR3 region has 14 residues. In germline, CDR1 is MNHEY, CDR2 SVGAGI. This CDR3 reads CAVGREGAKTPLHF. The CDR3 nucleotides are TGTGCCGTCGGGAGGGAGGGGGCGAAAACACCCCTCCACTTT.

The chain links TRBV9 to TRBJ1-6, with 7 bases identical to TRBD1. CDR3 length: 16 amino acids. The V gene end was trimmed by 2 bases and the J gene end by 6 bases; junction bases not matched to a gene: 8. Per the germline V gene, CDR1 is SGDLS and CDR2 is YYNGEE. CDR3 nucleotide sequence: TGTGCCAGCAGCGTCCAAGCAGGGGGAGGTAATTCACCCCTCCACTTT. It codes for CASSVQAGGGNSPLHF.

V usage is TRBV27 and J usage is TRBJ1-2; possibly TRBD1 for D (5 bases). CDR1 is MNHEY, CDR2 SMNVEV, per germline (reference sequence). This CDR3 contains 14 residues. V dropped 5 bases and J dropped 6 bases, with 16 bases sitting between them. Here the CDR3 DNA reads TGTGCCAGCAGTCGTGGCCGGGAGGGGAATGGCTACACCTTC. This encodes CASSRGREGNGYTF.

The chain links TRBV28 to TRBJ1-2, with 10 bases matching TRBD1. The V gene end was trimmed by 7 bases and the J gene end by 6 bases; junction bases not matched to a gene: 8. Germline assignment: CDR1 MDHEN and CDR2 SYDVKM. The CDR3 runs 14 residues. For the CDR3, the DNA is TGTGCCAGCACTCCGGGACAGGGGAGCGATGGCTACACCTTC. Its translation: CASTPGQGSDGYTF.

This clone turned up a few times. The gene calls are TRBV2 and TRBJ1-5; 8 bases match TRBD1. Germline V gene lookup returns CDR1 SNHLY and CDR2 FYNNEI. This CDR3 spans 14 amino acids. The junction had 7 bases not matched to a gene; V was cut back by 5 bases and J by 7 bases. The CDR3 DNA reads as TGTGCCAGCAGTCGGACAGGGAGGGAGCAGCCCCAGCATTTT. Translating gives CASSRTGREQPQHF.

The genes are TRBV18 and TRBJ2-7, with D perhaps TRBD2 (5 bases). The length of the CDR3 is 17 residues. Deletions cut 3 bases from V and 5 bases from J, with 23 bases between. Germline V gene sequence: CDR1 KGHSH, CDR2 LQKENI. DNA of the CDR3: TGTGCCAGCTCACCCTCTTCCCTGTTGGACTCGACGGACGAGCAGTACTTC. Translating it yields CASSPSSLLDSTDEQYF.

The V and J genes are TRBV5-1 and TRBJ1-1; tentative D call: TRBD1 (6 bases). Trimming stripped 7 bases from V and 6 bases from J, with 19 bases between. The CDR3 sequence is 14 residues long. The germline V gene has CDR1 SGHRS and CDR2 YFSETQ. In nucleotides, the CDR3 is TGCGCCAGCTCGCCGGGACAACTATCTTCTGAAGCTTTCTTT. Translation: CASSPGQLSSEAFF.

The CDR3 DNA is TGTGCCAGCAGGGCTAACCGGGGGGAAAAACTGTTTTTT. Protein: CASRANRGEKLFF. The chain recombines TRBV7-9 with TRBJ1-4; TRBD1 is a possible D gene (5 bases). Germline V gene data show CDR1 as SEHNR and CDR2 as FQNEAQ (reference sequence). CDR3 size: 13 residues. Trimming took off 6 bases at V and 8 bases at J, with 13 bases between the two ends.

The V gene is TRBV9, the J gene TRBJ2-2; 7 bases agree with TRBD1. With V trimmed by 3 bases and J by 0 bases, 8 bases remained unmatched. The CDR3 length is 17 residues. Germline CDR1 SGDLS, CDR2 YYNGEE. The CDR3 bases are TGTGCCAGCAGCGCTCGATTGACAGGGACGAACACCGGGGAGCTGTTTTTT. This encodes CASSARLTGTNTGELFF. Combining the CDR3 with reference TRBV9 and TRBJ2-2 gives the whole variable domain DSGVTQTPKHLITATGQRVTLRCSPRSGDLSVYWYQQSLDQGLQFLIQYYNGEERAKGNILERFSAQQFPDLHSELNLSSLELGDSALYFCASSARLTGTNTGELFFGEGSRLTVL.

In DNA, the CDR3 is TGTGCCAGCAGCTTCGCTCTCGACAGAAACACTGAAGCTTTCTTT. Translation gives CASSFALDRNTEAFF. The V call is TRBV3-1 (or the pseudogene TRBV3-2), the J call TRBJ1-1, with a possible D match to TRBD1 (5 bases). This CDR3 spans 15 amino acids. V dropped 5 bases and J dropped 2 bases, with 15 bases sitting between them. The germline CDR1 and CDR2 sequences are LGHDT and YNNKEL (reference sequence).

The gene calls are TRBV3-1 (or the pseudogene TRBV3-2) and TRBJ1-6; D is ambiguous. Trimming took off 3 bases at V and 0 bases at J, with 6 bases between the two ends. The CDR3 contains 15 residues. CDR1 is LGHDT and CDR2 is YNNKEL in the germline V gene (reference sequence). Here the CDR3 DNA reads TGTGCCAGCAGCCACATGCGCTCCTATAATTCACCCCTCCACTTT. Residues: CASSHMRSYNSPLHF.

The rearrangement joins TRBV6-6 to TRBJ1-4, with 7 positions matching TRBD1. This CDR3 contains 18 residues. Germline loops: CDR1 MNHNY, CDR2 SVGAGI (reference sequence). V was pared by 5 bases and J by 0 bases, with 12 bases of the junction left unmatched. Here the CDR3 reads CASSQTRGGTATNEKLFF. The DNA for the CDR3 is TGTGCCAGCAGTCAAACTCGAGGGGGGACAGCAACTAATGAAAAACTGTTTTTT.

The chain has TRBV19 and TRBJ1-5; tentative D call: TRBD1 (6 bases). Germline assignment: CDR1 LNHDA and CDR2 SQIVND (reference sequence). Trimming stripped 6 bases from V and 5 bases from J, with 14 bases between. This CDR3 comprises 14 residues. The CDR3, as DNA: TGTGCCAGTAGCTCCGGGACATATCATCAGCCCCAGCATTTT. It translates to CASSSGTYHQPQHF.

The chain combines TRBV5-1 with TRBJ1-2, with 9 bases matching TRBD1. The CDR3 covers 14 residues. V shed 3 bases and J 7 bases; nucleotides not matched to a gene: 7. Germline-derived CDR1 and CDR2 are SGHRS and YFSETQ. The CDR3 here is CASSSPGQGVGYTF. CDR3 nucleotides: TGCGCCAGCAGCTCCCCGGGACAGGGAGTTGGCTACACCTTC.

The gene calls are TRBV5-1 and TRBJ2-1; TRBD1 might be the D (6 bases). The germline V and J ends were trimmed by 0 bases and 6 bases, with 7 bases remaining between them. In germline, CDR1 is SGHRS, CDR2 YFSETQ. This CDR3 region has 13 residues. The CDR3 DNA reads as TGCGCCAGCAGCTTGGGCAGGGGCAATGAGCAGTTCTTC. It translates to CASSLGRGNEQFF.

The DNA of the CDR3 is TGTGCCAGCGGGGGGGCGAATAATTCACCCCTCCACTTT. Translated, it gives CASGGANNSPLHF. This sequence joins TRBV6-5 and TRBJ1-6, with D possibly matching TRBD1 (6 bases). The CDR3 loop spans 13 amino acids. Trimming took off 8 bases at V and 5 bases at J, with 10 bases between the two ends. Germline values: CDR1 MNHEY, CDR2 SVGAGI.

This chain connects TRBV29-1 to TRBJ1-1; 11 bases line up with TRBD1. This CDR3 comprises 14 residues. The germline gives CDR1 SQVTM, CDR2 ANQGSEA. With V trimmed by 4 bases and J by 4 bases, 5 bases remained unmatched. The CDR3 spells CSVGGTGGSTEAFF. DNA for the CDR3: TGCAGCGTTGGAGGGACAGGGGGTTCCACTGAAGCTTTCTTT.

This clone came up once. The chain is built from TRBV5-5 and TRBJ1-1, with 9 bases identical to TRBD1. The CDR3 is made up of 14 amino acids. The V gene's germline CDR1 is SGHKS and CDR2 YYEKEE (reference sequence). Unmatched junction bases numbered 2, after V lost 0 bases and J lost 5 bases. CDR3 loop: CASSLDRGRTEAFF. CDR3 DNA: TGTGCCAGCAGCTTGGACAGGGGGCGGACTGAAGCTTTCTTT.

The CDR3, as DNA: TGTGCCAGTAGTTCAGGGGAGGGCACTGAAGCTTTCTTT. This translates into CASSSGEGTEAFF. The gene calls are TRBV19 and TRBJ1-1; maybe TRBD1 (6 bases). CDR1 LNHDA and CDR2 SQIVND come from the germline V gene (reference sequence). V lost 5 bases to trimming and J lost 4 bases, with 11 bases between them. The CDR3 is made up of 13 amino acids. Supplemented by reference TRBV19 and TRBJ1-1, the full variable domain reads DGGITQSPKYLFRKEGQNVTLSCEQNLNHDAMYWYRQDPGQGLRLIYYSQIVNDFQKGDIAEGYSVSREKKESFPLTVTSAQKNPTAFYLCASSSGEGTEAFFGQGTRLTVV.

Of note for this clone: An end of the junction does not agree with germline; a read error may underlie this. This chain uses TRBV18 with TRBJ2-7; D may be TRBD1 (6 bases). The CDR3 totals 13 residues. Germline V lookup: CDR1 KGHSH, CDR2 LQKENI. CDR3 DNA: TGTGTCAGCTCACCCGACAGGACCCGCGAGCAGTACTTC. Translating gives CVSSPDRTREQYF.

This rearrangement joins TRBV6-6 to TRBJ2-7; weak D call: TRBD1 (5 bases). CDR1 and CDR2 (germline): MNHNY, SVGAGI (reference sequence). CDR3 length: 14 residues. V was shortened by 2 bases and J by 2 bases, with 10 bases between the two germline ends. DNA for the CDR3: TGTGCCAGCAGTTACACCCAGGGCGCCTACGAGCAGTACTTC. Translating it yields CASSYTQGAYEQYF.

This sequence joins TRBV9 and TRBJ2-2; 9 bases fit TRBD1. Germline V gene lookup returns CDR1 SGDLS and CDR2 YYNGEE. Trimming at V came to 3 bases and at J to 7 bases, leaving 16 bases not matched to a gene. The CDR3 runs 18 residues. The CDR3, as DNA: TGTGCCAGCAGCGCTTTTTTAAATGCGGGACAGGGCCTCGGGGAGCTGTTTTTT. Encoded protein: CASSAFLNAGQGLGELFF.

CDR3: CASSVGDRGMTNEQFF. In nucleotides, the CDR3 is TGTGCCAGCAGCGTAGGGGACAGGGGAATGACCAATGAGCAGTTCTTC. V gene TRBV9 combines with J gene TRBJ2-1; 10 bases align to TRBD1. V gave up 0 bases and J gave up 6 bases; unmatched junction bases: 6. This CDR3 spans 16 amino acids. Germline CDR1 SGDLS, CDR2 YYNGEE.

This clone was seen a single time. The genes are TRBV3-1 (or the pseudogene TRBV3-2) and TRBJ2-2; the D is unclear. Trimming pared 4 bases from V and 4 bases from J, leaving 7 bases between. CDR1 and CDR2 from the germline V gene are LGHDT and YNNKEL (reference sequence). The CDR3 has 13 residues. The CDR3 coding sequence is TGTGCCAGCAGCCTGAGGTCCACCGGGGAGCTGTTTTTT. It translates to CASSLRSTGELFF.

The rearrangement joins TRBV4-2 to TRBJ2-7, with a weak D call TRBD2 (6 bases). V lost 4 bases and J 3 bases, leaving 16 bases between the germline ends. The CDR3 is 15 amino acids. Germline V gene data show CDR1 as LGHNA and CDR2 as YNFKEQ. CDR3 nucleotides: TGTGCCAGCAGCCTCGAGCTATCGGGGGACTACGAGCAGTACTTC. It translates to CASSLELSGDYEQYF.

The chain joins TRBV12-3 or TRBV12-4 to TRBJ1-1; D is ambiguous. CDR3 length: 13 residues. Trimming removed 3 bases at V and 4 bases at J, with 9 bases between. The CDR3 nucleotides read TGTGCCAGCAGTTTTTCGGGAATCACTGAAGCTTTCTTT. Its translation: CASSFSGITEAFF.

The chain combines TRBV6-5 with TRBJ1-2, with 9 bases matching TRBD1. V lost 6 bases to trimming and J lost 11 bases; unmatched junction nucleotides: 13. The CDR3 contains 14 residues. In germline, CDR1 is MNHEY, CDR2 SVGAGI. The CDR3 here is CASSRQGVGYGYTF. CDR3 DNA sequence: TGTGCCAGCAGCCGACAGGGGGTGGGATACGGGTACACCTTC.